The rows below give T cell receptor beta chains drawn from one sample of a study of T cell responses to AZD1222 COVID-19 vaccine. Clones were read by immunoSEQ multiplex PCR, and TCRdb kept only the in-frame ones, dropping some. The sample has about 73,000 clones, about 88% seen once. The starting material was peripheral blood, obtained 28 days after the second AZD1222 dose. The source of these receptors is an adult who received the AZD1222 COVID-19 vaccine. The CDR3 runs from the conserved cysteine through the conserved F or W. A D gene is named only where the DNA matches it firmly. The listing skips clone size in some rows; elsewhere it reads once, few, many or a size class.

v_call,clone_size,d_call,j_call,cdr3_aa,cdr3_nt
TRBV5-4,.,.,TRBJ2-3,CASSLGRPRTDTQYF,TGTGCCAGCAGCCTAGGGCGACCCCGCACAGATACGCAGTATTTT
TRBV11-2,once,TRBD2,TRBJ2-1,CASSLGTSLWDEQFF,TGTGCCAGCAGCTTAGGGACTAGCCTTTGGGATGAGCAGTTCTTC
TRBV6-5,once,TRBD1,TRBJ1-1,CASQRGTVTEAFF,TGTGCCAGCCAAAGGGGGACAGTCACTGAAGCTTTCTTT
TRBV3-1/TRBV3-2,.,TRBD2,TRBJ2-1,CASSPGGLARNNEQFF,TGTGCCAGCAGCCCAGGAGGACTAGCGAGGAACAATGAGCAGTTCTTC
TRBV2,.,TRBD1,TRBJ1-5,CASSEQTGDTQPQHF,TGTGCCAGCAGTGAGCAAACAGGGGATACTCAGCCCCAGCATTTT
TRBV6-1,.,TRBD1,TRBJ2-7,CASSEGAGGRRYF,TGTGCCAGCAGTGAAGGGGCAGGGGGCAGGAGGTACTTC
TRBV2,few,TRBD2,TRBJ2-3,CASSGSLAGTDTQYF,TGTGCCAGCAGTGGTTCACTAGCGGGGACAGATACGCAGTATTTT
TRBV27,.,.,TRBJ1-6,CASSLSNLGSSYNSPLHF,TGTGCCAGCAGTTTATCGAATTTGGGGAGCTCCTATAATTCACCCCTCCACTTT
TRBV7-2,.,TRBD2,TRBJ2-1,CASSALAGLRNEQFF,TGTGCCAGCAGCGCCCTAGCGGGACTTAGAAATGAGCAGTTCTTC
TRBV19,.,.,TRBJ1-4,CASRLRGQGEKLFF,TGTGCCAGTAGACTTCGGGGTCAAGGGGAAAAACTGTTTTTT
TRBV6-1,.,.,TRBJ1-1,CASSVLSGGTGTEAFF,TGTGCCAGCAGTGTTCTTTCAGGCGGTACGGGCACTGAAGCTTTCTTT
TRBV19,.,.,TRBJ2-3,CASSPADTQYF,TGTGCCAGTAGTCCCGCAGATACGCAGTATTTT
TRBV5-1,.,.,TRBJ1-2,CASSYGSNYGYTF,TGCGCCAGCAGCTATGGATCTAACTATGGCTACACCTTC
TRBV7-3,.,TRBD2,TRBJ2-5,CASSGGLSETQYF,TGTGCCAGCAGCGGGGGACTATCAGAGACCCAGTACTTC
TRBV6-5,.,TRBD1,TRBJ1-1,CASSYVAQGETEAFF,TGTGCCAGCAGTTACGTGGCGCAGGGGGAAACTGAAGCTTTCTTT
TRBV7-2,.,TRBD1,TRBJ2-5,CASSLTRDRETQYF,TGTGCCAGCAGCTTAACCCGGGACAGGGAGACCCAGTACTTC
TRBV14,.,.,TRBJ1-4,CASSQDIFEVGLVNEKLFF,TGTGCCAGCAGCCAAGATATTTTTGAGGTCGGGCTCGTTAATGAAAAACTGTTTTTT
TRBV25-1,.,.,TRBJ1-5,CASSPPGSNQPQHF,TGTGCCAGCAGCCCCCCCGGATCCAATCAGCCCCAGCATTTT
TRBV24-1,.,.,TRBJ1-5,CATSDPGQGDQPQHF,TGTGCCACCAGTGATCCGGGACAAGGGGATCAGCCCCAGCATTTT
TRBV11-3,.,.,TRBJ1-5,CASSLFADQPQHF,TGTGCCAGCAGCTTATTCGCCGATCAGCCCCAGCATTTT
TRBV11-2,.,.,TRBJ1-2,CASSVTVLYGYTF,TGTGCCAGCAGCGTGACAGTTCTCTATGGCTACACCTTC
TRBV12-5,.,.,TRBJ2-1,CASGWSGGEQFF,TGTGCTAGTGGATGGAGTGGTGGGGAGCAGTTCTTC
TRBV5-1,once,.,TRBJ2-7,CASSLDFGGLYEQYF,TGCGCCAGCAGCTTGGACTTTGGGGGCCTCTACGAGCAGTACTTC
TRBV2,.,.,TRBJ2-1,CASRVDGSSYNEQFF,TGTGCCAGCAGGGTGGACGGGAGCTCCTACAATGAGCAGTTCTTC
TRBV3-1/TRBV3-2,once,.,TRBJ1-1,CASSLPRATGAEAFF,TGTGCCAGCAGCCTCCCAAGGGCGACTGGAGCTGAAGCTTTCTTT
TRBV10-3,.,TRBD1,TRBJ2-6,CAISEPRDRGSPGGANVLTF,TGTGCCATCAGTGAGCCCCGGGACAGGGGATCCCCTGGAGGGGCCAACGTCCTGACTTTC
TRBV18,once,.,TRBJ2-5,CASSPLAGETQYF,TGTGCCAGCTCACCACTAGCAGGAGAGACCCAGTACTTC
TRBV19,.,TRBD1,TRBJ2-5,CASSKGQGRPTETQYF,TGTGCCAGTAGTAAAGGACAGGGGAGGCCCACAGAGACCCAGTACTTC
TRBV11-3,.,.,TRBJ2-5,CASSLGWQGETQYF,TGTGCCAGCAGCTTAGGCTGGCAGGGGGAGACCCAGTACTTC
TRBV10-1,.,.,TRBJ1-5,CASFEVGDSNQPQHF,TGCGCCAGCTTTGAAGTGGGGGATAGCAATCAGCCCCAGCATTTT
TRBV27,.,TRBD1,TRBJ2-1,CASSGAGQGINEQFF,TGTGCCAGCAGTGGTGCGGGACAGGGCATCAATGAGCAGTTCTTC
TRBV3-1/TRBV3-2,.,.,TRBJ1-4,CASSQGGGGKLFF,TGTGCCAGCAGCCAAGGGGGGGGCGGGAAACTGTTTTTT
TRBV5-1,.,.,TRBJ2-2,CASSLRPMGGGELFF,TGCGCCAGCAGCTTGAGACCAATGGGAGGCGGGGAGCTGTTTTTT
TRBV12-3/TRBV12-4,.,.,TRBJ2-5,CASSFRRGETQYF,TGTGCCAGCAGTTTTAGGCGGGGAGAGACCCAGTACTTC
TRBV6-5,.,.,TRBJ2-3,CASRGGPNTQYF,TGTGCCAGCAGGGGCGGGCCGAATACGCAGTATTTT
TRBV7-8,once,TRBD2,TRBJ2-1,CASISGETRNNEQFF,TGTGCCAGCATAAGCGGGGAGACTAGAAACAATGAGCAGTTCTTC
TRBV4-1,.,.,TRBJ2-4,CASSQVGDSRKYF,TGCGCCAGCAGCCAAGTAGGGGACTCCCGGAAGTACTTC
TRBV5-5,.,.,TRBJ1-1,CASSSHGDTEAFF,TGTGCCAGCAGCTCTCATGGGGACACTGAAGCTTTCTTT
TRBV19,.,.,TRBJ2-7,CASSIALSSYEQYF,TGTGCCAGTAGTATAGCCTTGAGCTCCTACGAGCAGTACTTC
TRBV9,.,TRBD2,TRBJ2-1,CASSAGGLSYNEQFF,TGTGCCAGCAGCGCGGGAGGCCTCTCCTACAATGAGCAGTTCTTC
TRBV29-1,.,.,TRBJ2-5,CSTATETQYF,TGCAGCACGGCGACAGAGACCCAGTACTTC
TRBV7-2,.,TRBD2,TRBJ2-1,CASSLVPSGGPYEQFF,TGTGCCAGCAGCTTAGTTCCTAGCGGGGGGCCATATGAGCAGTTCTTC
TRBV5-5,.,.,TRBJ2-7,CASSWAPHYEQYF,TGTGCCAGCAGCTGGGCCCCACACTACGAGCAGTACTTC
TRBV5-1,few,TRBD2,TRBJ2-5,CASSPATSGYQETQYF,TGCGCCAGCAGCCCCGCGACTAGCGGGTACCAAGAGACCCAGTACTTC
TRBV5-6,.,TRBD1,TRBJ2-7,CASSLAGQGVDEQYF,TGTGCCAGCAGCTTGGCCGGGCAGGGGGTCGACGAGCAGTACTTC
TRBV7-9,.,.,TRBJ2-1,CASSPTVSNEQFF,TGTGCCAGCAGCCCCACGGTAAGCAATGAGCAGTTCTTC
TRBV2,once,.,TRBJ1-4,CASSDWPGKLFF,TGTGCCAGCAGTGATTGGCCCGGTAAACTGTTTTTT
TRBV11-2,.,.,TRBJ1-1,CASSLDQAGRTEAFF,TGTGCCAGCAGCTTAGATCAGGCAGGGAGGACTGAAGCTTTCTTT
TRBV19,.,.,TRBJ1-2,CASNPWKGQGGYTF,TGTGCCAGTAACCCTTGGAAGGGGCAAGGTGGCTACACCTTC
TRBV2,.,.,TRBJ2-1,CASSEDNYNEQFF,TGTGCCAGCAGTGAAGACAACTACAATGAGCAGTTCTTC
TRBV11-2,.,.,TRBJ2-1,CASSWDGAMGQFF,TGTGCCAGCAGCTGGGACGGAGCGATGGGGCAGTTCTTC
TRBV10-3,.,.,TRBJ2-3,CAISAGESATDTQYF,TGTGCCATCAGTGCGGGGGAGTCGGCCACAGATACGCAGTATTTT
TRBV6-2/TRBV6-3,.,.,TRBJ1-6,CASSYRGDSPLHF,TGTGCCAGCAGTTATCGGGGGGACTCACCCCTCCACTTT
TRBV11-2,.,.,TRBJ1-1,CASSSVGAEAFF,TGTGCCAGCAGTTCCGTCGGCGCTGAAGCTTTCTTT
TRBV6-6,.,TRBD2,TRBJ2-1,CASSPSLLVAGVNEQFF,TGTGCCAGCAGTCCCAGCCTATTAGTAGCGGGAGTTAATGAGCAGTTCTTC
TRBV9,.,.,TRBJ1-1,CASSRGSTEAFF,TGTGCCTCTAGTAGGGGAAGTACTGAAGCTTTCTTT
TRBV6-5,.,.,TRBJ1-2,CASSRMAVYGYTF,TGTGCCAGCAGCCGTATGGCAGTCTATGGCTACACCTTC
TRBV9,.,TRBD1,TRBJ1-2,CASSVGTGRDNPNYGYTF,TGTGCCAGCAGCGTAGGGACAGGGAGAGACAACCCGAACTATGGCTACACCTTC